The sequence of this T cell receptor (beta chain) was determined in a study of shared clonotypes between healthy human individuals (dated by TCRdb to the early 2020s). Study-level background: A few men and a couple of women, aged 18 to 49 years, made up the cohort. For each donor, CD4 naive and CD4 memory were each run on three plates, CD8 naive on two plates, and CD8 memory on one plate. To increase sequencing depth and limit assay-specific biases, TCR repertoire library preparation and sequencing were carried out by different laboratories using diverse techniques. Blood TCR repertoires of five healthy adults were deeply sequenced to estimate repertoire size and the extent of clonotype sharing between individuals. Between about 0.8 and 8.9 billion PBMCs per donor were obtained by leukapheresis.

Turning to this clone: Its antigen is currently not known. Base qualities are not at hand, and no much larger clone is one base apart.

Using the deep immunoSEQ assay, TCR CDR3 regions were amplified from genomic DNA by multiplex PCR. Extracted genomic DNA from each cell subset was distributed evenly across all wells of several immunoSEQ 96-well plates, and each plate was treated as a replicate. Each replicate PCR for sorted subsets received about 0.2 ug genomic DNA, equal to about 30,000 T cell genomes. Purified libraries were quantified with a Qubit 3.0 fluorometer, sized on a Bioanalyzer 2100, and re-quantified with the KAPA Library Quantification kit. Each immunoSEQ 96-well plate was sequenced on its own single-read 150-cycle Illumina NextSeq 550 flow cell. In the paper's pipeline: The immunoSEQ output contained only junctional sequences without quality scores, so filtering could not match that applied to full-length reads. To assign V/J genes and CDR3, sequences were annotated using PyIR, a Python wrapper for IgBLAST v1.9, with IMGT germline references. Any read was removed if the V/J assignment was weak (E-value above 1e-6), the CDR3 was missing, or the read contained stop codons, out-of-frame junctions, or ambiguous translated residues. V3J clonotypes were defined by identical inferred V gene, J gene, and CDR3 amino acid sequence. Percentage overlap between repertoires was computed as shared unique clonotypes divided by the size of the smaller repertoire. Repertoire richness was assessed with RTK rarefaction, the Chao1 estimator, and Recon v2.1 estimates of unobserved clonotypes. OLGA was used to compute generation probabilities for all TCRbeta clonotypes that the gDNA method yielded from several donors. Not all clones reach the TCRdb copy of this immuneACCESS table, which keeps in-frame sequences only. Checked studies attribute under half of the gap to unresolved V genes and leave the rest unexplained. V and J calls and clone size are as listed in that table; D and trimming were resolved from the DNA. The sample table shows approximately 2,000,000 clones, and just under 95% are seen once. The ten largest clones represent 0.37% of the sample.

The donors were healthy, HIV-negative adults with no recently reported acute infections or vaccinations. Every donor was a Caucasian adult residing in Nashville, Tennessee, USA. CD4+ T cells were enriched through magnetic negative selection, after which naive cells were positively selected on CD45RA and the remaining negative fraction served as the memory subset. After blood collection by leukapheresis, PBMCs were isolated using Ficoll-Histopaque density gradient centrifugation and then cryopreserved in the vapor phase of liquid nitrogen. Analytical flow cytometry was used to check the purity and quantity of each magnetically sorted T cell population. Each sorted fraction had its genomic DNA isolated and then quantified by UV absorbance on a Nanodrop 2000c. Overall results and qualifications from the work: Across a handful of donors, about 5% of naive CD4, roughly 3.5% of naive CD8, around 2.1% of memory CD4, and about 0.44% of memory CD8 clonotypes were shared. Naive subsets generally had larger estimated clonotype richness than memory subsets. Pairwise subsampling indicated that sequencing depth was expected to affect the degree of clonotype sharing among donors. Compared with non-shared clonotypes, clonotypes shared by all four sorted-subset donors had higher generation probabilities. The small number of donors limited the genetic and exposure-history diversity represented. Even with the large sequencing depth, rarefaction of the sorted-subset datasets indicated that sequencing was incomplete. Sampling was restricted to blood, and TCR repertoires in tissue are likely to differ from TCR repertoires in blood.

For CDR1 and CDR2, the germline V gene (reference sequence) lists LNHNV and YYDKDF. The CDR3 holds 14 amino acids from the cysteine to the phenylalanine. The DNA shown is the 42-base CDR3, in frame from base 1. The V and J ends are trimmed by 3 bases and 7 bases, leaving 14 bases between them. This receptor was taken from a man younger than 35 in good health. Some clones in this sample may be carry-over from other donors' samples. The specimen was naive CD4+ T cells from PBMCs. According to the study, the label for this sample's cell subset or site signals: CD45RA+ positively selected. Recombination connected TRBV15 to TRBJ2-3; the D gene cannot be resolved reliably. The CDR3 reads CATSSLDPPNTQYF. In nucleotide form, the sequence is TGTGCCACCAGCAGCTTGGACCCCCCAAATACGCAGTATTTT.